The text below deals with one T cell receptor beta chain. The target antigen is unknown. One end of the junction fails to match germline, which may point to a read error. From germline, CDR1 is LGHNA and CDR2 YSLEER. The CDR3 spans 14 residues. Through a sample-barcoded 5' primer and a J-beta primer mix, a second PCR was run for roughly 7 to 11 cycles. A template-switch adaptor containing 12 random nucleotides labeled each cDNA molecule. In TCRdb, the 5' RACE reads were re-called with MiXCR into one record per CDR3 protein. The sample holds 450,000 to 650,000 distinct CDR3 sequences, around 24% seen once. The sample is drawn from a study of blood T cells in healthy people across ages. Study-level findings and limits: More naive CD4+ cells and higher diversity marked long-lived donors relative to aged donors.

With each sample, at least 5 micrograms of total RNA were extracted. These data were also reused for a study on T cells of mothers and their children. This second study notes: Sequencing returned over 8.5 million TCR beta CDR3 reads per mother and about 2.9 million per child.

The chain employs TRBV4-3 and TRBJ2-7; 9 bases match TRBD1. The receptor comes from a boy younger than 18 in good health. The sample taken for sequencing was blood. The CDR3 loop reads CAGSQGTGPYEQYF. CDR3 nucleotides: TGCGCCGGCAGCCAAGGGACAGGGCCCTACGAGCAGTACTTC.